A selection of T cell receptor beta chains follows, all from one sample in a study of Graves' ophthalmopathy and Graves' hyperthyroidism. TCRdb re-called the multiplex PCR reads with MiXCR, one entry per CDR3 protein. The data hold roughly 600,000 distinct CDR3 sequences, with under 45% observed a single time. The sequenced sample consisted of peripheral blood or thyroid tissue (not recorded which). All receptors derive from an adult man with Graves' hyperthyroidism. The conserved cysteine and the conserved F or W are not part of the CDR3 here. The order of the fields is V gene, CDR3 length, CDR3 protein.

TRBV6-9 13 ASSEGLAGGNEQF
TRBV20-1 11 SARVTSGYGYT
TRBV7-9 15 ASSPSVPGGLNYEQY
TRBV29-1 12 SVGSTGSNQPQH
TRBV24-1 13 ATSAAGVSNQPQH
TRBV6-5 14 ASTQYRGSQNTEAF
TRBV5-1 11 ASSWTGGDGYT
TRBV5-1 13 ASSLDTYTGETQY
TRBV29-1 10 SVALAGETQY
TRBV7-6 12 ASSLAPRSHEQY
TRBV13 9 ASSGKREQY
TRBV7-8 12 ASSSWTRTDTQY
TRBV19 10 ASSPGQGGQY
TRBV7-2 15 ASSSTRGQGGYQPQH
TRBV29-1 16 SVEDRPADGAGGTEAF
TRBV6-1 13 ASRETLSGDQPQH
TRBV29-1 9 SVRQDNEQY
TRBV7-3 13 ASSLIGTGEYEQY
TRBV10-3 11 AISDGQNQPQH
TRBV9 14 ASSPPASRGANVLT
TRBV24-1 11 ATSDLSTDTQY
TRBV11-2 10 ASSREGDTQY
TRBV10-2 11 ASRGQGPGEQY
TRBV5-4 14 ASSLVLAGGDDEQF